Below, 28 T cell receptor beta chains from the same sample are listed, as sequenced in a study of shared clonotypes between healthy human individuals. Repertoires were generated with immunoSEQ multiplex PCR, while TCRdb's copy carries only in-frame clones and drops some. The sample contains roughly 1,100,000 clones, 70% to 80% of which appear only once. The sequenced material came from memory CD4+ T cells sorted from blood. Subset in this sample: CD45RA-negative fraction. These receptors all come from a young man in good health.

The J gene is TRBJ1-6, the V gene TRBV9; perhaps TRBD1 as D (6 bases). Trimming took off 7 bases at V and 5 bases at J, with 10 bases between the two ends. CDR1 and CDR2 (germline): SGDLS, YYNGEE. The CDR3 contains 13 residues. In nucleotides, the CDR3 is TGTGCCAGCGGATGGGACAATAATTCACCCCTCCACTTT. Protein: CASGWDNNSPLHF. The entire variable domain, with the rest obtained from reference TRBV9 and TRBJ1-6, is as follows: DSGVTQTPKHLITATGQRVTLRCSPRSGDLSVYWYQQSLDQGLQFLIQYYNGEERAKGNILERFSAQQFPDLHSELNLSSLELGDSALYFCASGWDNNSPLHFGNGTRLTVT.

The chain couples TRBV5-6 to TRBJ1-4; D not resolved. Per the germline V gene, CDR1 is SGHDT and CDR2 is YYEEEE. V dropped 2 bases and J dropped 8 bases, with 10 bases sitting between them. The CDR3 contains 13 residues. CDR3 sequence (DNA): TGTGCCAGCAGCTTCGGGATTGCAGAAAAACTGTTTTTT. Amino acids: CASSFGIAEKLFF.

The CDR3 DNA reads as TGCGCCAGCAGCCAACTTGCAGGGGGAGCGCACACCATATATTTT. Translating it yields CASSQLAGGAHTIYF. This sequence joins TRBV4-1 and TRBJ1-3; 7 nucleotides agree with TRBD1. The CDR3 sequence is 15 residues long. The V gene end was trimmed by 2 bases and the J gene end by 8 bases; junction bases not matched to a gene: 9. Germline V gene sequence: CDR1 MGHRA, CDR2 YSYEKL.

The V and J genes are TRBV5-1 and TRBJ2-1; 8 nucleotides align to TRBD2. Losses at the gene ends were 0 bases for V and 13 bases for J; bases not matched to a gene: 3. Germline loops: CDR1 SGHRS, CDR2 YFSETQ. The CDR3 totals 12 residues. Here the CDR3 DNA reads TGCGCCAGCAGCTTGGCCGGGGGGGACCAGTTCTTC. Translation gives CASSLAGGDQFF.

The chain combines TRBV5-4 with TRBJ1-2; D is perhaps TRBD1 (5 bases). The CDR3 is 13 amino acids. The V and J ends lost 4 bases and 6 bases respectively, with 13 bases between them. Germline CDR1 is SGHNT and CDR2 is YYREEE (reference sequence). The CDR3 DNA reads as TGTGCCAGCAGCCTGCCAGGGATAGATGGCTACACCTTC. Encoded protein: CASSLPGIDGYTF.

This clone was picked up many times. The chain combines TRBV4-2 with TRBJ1-2, with unresolved D. The CDR3 sequence is 14 residues long. Germline assignment: CDR1 LGHNA and CDR2 YNFKEQ. V was shortened by 0 bases and J by 2 bases, with 7 bases between the two germline ends. DNA for the CDR3: TGTGCCAGCAGCCAAGACTCCACGAACTATGGCTACACCTTC. It codes for CASSQDSTNYGYTF.

This clone showed up just once. The gene calls are TRBV11-2 and TRBJ2-5, with D hard to call. The assigned J gene may be wrong: the sequence end matches TRBJ2-7 better. The V gene's germline CDR1 is SGHAT and CDR2 FQNNGV. The CDR3 extends over 13 amino acids. The CDR3 sequence is CASSLSRVYEQYF. The CDR3 region has the DNA TGTGCCAGCAGCTTATCTAGGGTCTACGAGCAGTACTTC.

This clone turned up a few times. The chain links TRBV27 to TRBJ1-2; D ambiguous. Looked up from germline, CDR1 is MNHEY and CDR2 is SMNVEV (reference sequence). The CDR3 runs 14 residues. V lost 0 bases and J lost 8, with 13 bases in between. This CDR3 is CASSLSIGIKGYTF. In nucleotides, the CDR3 is TGTGCCAGCAGTTTATCGATCGGGATAAAGGGCTACACCTTC.

The chain uses TRBV7-2 and TRBJ2-1; TRBD1 matches 11 bases. The CDR3 has 16 amino acids. The trim removed 2 bases at V and 7 bases at J, leaving 7 bases unmatched. Germline V gene lookup returns CDR1 SGHTA and CDR2 FQGNSA. In DNA form, the CDR3 reads TGTGCCAGCAGCTTACGGGACAGGGGGTTGCGGAATGAGCAGTTCTTC. Protein product: CASSLRDRGLRNEQFF. Complete variable domain (other parts from reference TRBV7-2 and TRBJ2-1): GAGVSQSPSNKVTEKGKDVELRCDPISGHTALYWYRQSLGQGLEFLIYFQGNSAPDKSGLPSDRFSAERTGGSVSTLTIQRTQQEDSAVYLCASSLRDRGLRNEQFFGPGTRLTVL.

CDR3 region: CASSQKQGIGTEAFF. CDR3 nucleotides: TGCGCCAGCAGCCAAAAACAGGGTATCGGCACTGAAGCTTTCTTT. The gene calls are TRBV5-1 and TRBJ1-1; D possibly corresponds to TRBD1 (6 bases). CDR3 size: 15 residues. CDR1 and CDR2 (germline): SGHRS, YFSETQ. Trimming stripped 4 bases from V and 4 bases from J, with 17 bases between.

Notes on this clone: Compared with germline, one end of the junction differs, possibly owing to a read error. The chain is built from TRBV7-7 and TRBJ2-5; weak D call: TRBD1 (6 bases). Per germline, CDR1 SSHAT and CDR2 FNYEAQ (reference sequence). This CDR3 has 15 amino acids. This chain's CDR3 is CASKPGPGVGETQYF. CDR3 in DNA: TGTGCTAGCAAACCGGGGCCAGGGGTCGGAGAGACCCAGTACTTC.

V is TRBV5-1 and J is TRBJ2-3, with TRBD1 matching 7 bases. Trimming took 0 bases from V and 3 from J; bases not matched to a gene: 10. Germline CDR1 and CDR2: SGHRS and YFSETQ. There are 17 residues in the CDR3. The CDR3 nucleotides read TGCGCCAGCAGCTTGGGTCAGAGGACACAGGGGACAGATACGCAGTATTTT. Its protein product is CASSLGQRTQGTDTQYF. Drawing the rest from reference TRBV5-1 and TRBJ2-3, the complete variable domain is KAGVTQTPRYLIKTRGQQVTLSCSPISGHRSVSWYQQTPGQGLQFLFEYFSETQRNKGNFPGRFSGRQFSNSRSEMNVSTLELGDSALYLCASSLGQRTQGTDTQYFGPGTRLTVL.

The V gene is TRBV25-1, the J gene TRBJ1-2, with 12 positions matching TRBD1. The CDR3 is 14 amino acids. The germline CDR1 and CDR2 sequences are MGHDK and SYGVNS. With V trimmed by 6 bases and J by 6 bases, 5 bases remained unmatched. CDR3 in amino acids: CASSEGQGAHGYTF. The CDR3 bases are TGTGCCAGCAGCGAGGGACAGGGGGCACATGGCTACACCTTC.

CDR3 in amino acids: CAISDLVAASPNYGYTF. DNA for the CDR3: TGTGCCATCAGTGATCTTGTAGCGGCCAGCCCAAACTATGGCTACACCTTC. The V and J genes are TRBV10-3 and TRBJ1-2; D not certain. CDR1 is ENHRY and CDR2 is SYGVKD in the germline V gene. The CDR3 covers 17 residues. V lost 3 bases and J lost 2, with 19 bases in between.

CDR3 DNA: TGCGCCAGCAGCCAAGCTATGTCCGCAGATACTAGCACAGATACGCAGTATTTT. Protein sequence: CASSQAMSADTSTDTQYF. This chain connects TRBV4-3 to TRBJ2-3; D unresolved. Trimming left V 1 base short and J 0 bases short, with 17 bases between. The CDR3 runs to 18 residues. CDR1 is LGHNA and CDR2 is YSLEER in the germline V gene.

As regards this clone: This may come from a read error, since a much larger clone is one base off. The same CDR3 arises from other DNA sequences in this sample as well. V usage is TRBV7-2 and J usage is TRBJ1-1; no reliable D call. The CDR3 extends over 13 amino acids. V was trimmed by 3 bases and J by 0 bases, leaving 5 bases between them. Germline V gives CDR1 SGHTA, CDR2 FQGNSA. CDR3 coding DNA: TGTGCCAGCAGCTTCGGGATGAACACTGAAGCTTTCTTT. Translating it yields CASSFGMNTEAFF.

This clone was detected only once. The V gene is TRBV6-5, the J gene TRBJ2-1; D remains ambiguous. Germline V gene lookup returns CDR1 MNHEY and CDR2 SVGAGI. The V and J ends lost 0 bases and 4 bases respectively, with 7 bases between them. The CDR3 contains 14 residues. The CDR3 here is CASSYSGRYNEQFF. The CDR3 nucleotides are TGTGCCAGCAGTTACTCAGGGCGGTACAATGAGCAGTTCTTC.

This clone was counted a few times. This CDR3 reads CASSEGQGRDYGYTF. Here the CDR3 DNA reads TGTGCCAGCAGCGAGGGACAGGGAAGGGACTATGGCTACACCTTC. The chain has TRBV2 and TRBJ1-2, with 9 bases lining up with TRBD1. V dropped 6 bases and J dropped 3; count of bases not matched to a gene: 8. Germline CDR1 is SNHLY and CDR2 is FYNNEI. The CDR3 is 15 residues long.

The chain carries TRBV6-4 and TRBJ2-2; no clear D gene. There are 13 residues in the CDR3. Germline V lookup: CDR1 MRHNA, CDR2 SNTAGT. V lost 0 bases and J 7 bases, leaving 6 bases between the germline ends. The CDR3 nucleotides are TGTGCCAGCAGTGACTCAAGCTACGGGGAGCTGTTTTTT. This encodes CASSDSSYGELFF.

J is TRBJ1-2 and V is TRBV29-1; a possible D gene is TRBD1 (5 bases). The CDR3 sequence is 14 residues long. Trimming took off 1 base at V and 4 bases at J, with 13 bases between the two ends. CDR1 and CDR2 (germline): SQVTM, ANQGSEA. The CDR3 coding sequence is TGCAGCGTTGAAGTCCCGGGACGGCTCTATGGCTACACCTTC. Residues: CSVEVPGRLYGYTF.

The V and J genes are TRBV13 and TRBJ2-5, with 12 bases that match TRBD2. This CDR3 is built from 14 residues. With V trimmed by 5 bases and J by 5 bases, 3 bases remained unmatched. Germline V gene sequence: CDR1 PRHDT, CDR2 FYEKMQ (reference sequence). CDR3 sequence: CASSRLAGVETQYF. The CDR3 nucleotides read TGTGCCAGCAGCAGACTAGCGGGAGTGGAGACCCAGTACTTC. The full variable domain, rest sourced from reference TRBV13 and TRBJ2-5, is AAGVIQSPRHLIKEKRETATLKCYPIPRHDTVYWYQQGPGQDPQFLISFYEKMQSDKGSIPDRFSAQQFSDYHSELNMSSLELGDSALYFCASSRLAGVETQYFGPGTRLLVL.

This clone showed up just a few times. The chain carries TRBV7-2 and TRBJ2-5; 10 bases match TRBD2. This CDR3 contains 15 residues. J gave up 3 bases and V 5 bases, and 6 bases lay outside the gene matches. The germline V gene has CDR1 SGHTA and CDR2 FQGNSA. The CDR3 is CASSRLLAGEETQYF. The CDR3 DNA sequence: TGTGCCAGCAGCCGGCTCCTAGCGGGGGAAGAGACCCAGTACTTC. The full variable domain, with the rest looked up from reference TRBV7-2 and TRBJ2-5, is GAGVSQSPSNKVTEKGKDVELRCDPISGHTALYWYRQSLGQGLEFLIYFQGNSAPDKSGLPSDRFSAERTGGSVSTLTIQRTQQEDSAVYLCASSRLLAGEETQYFGPGTRLLVL.

This clone was detected a few times. The gene calls are TRBV5-6 and TRBJ1-6; unclear D gene. The germline CDR1 and CDR2 sequences are SGHDT and YYEEEE. The CDR3 extends over 16 amino acids. V was shortened by 0 bases and J by 0 bases, with 7 bases between the two germline ends. CDR3 protein: CASSLGSNSYNSPLHF. CDR3 nucleotides: TGTGCCAGCAGCTTGGGGTCCAACTCCTATAATTCACCCCTCCACTTT.

This clone came up once. The chain joins TRBV9 to TRBJ2-3; the D is unclear. This CDR3 has 13 amino acids. Per the germline V gene, CDR1 is SGDLS and CDR2 is YYNGEE. The germline V and J ends were trimmed by 0 bases and 3 bases, with 5 bases remaining between them. CDR3 region: CASSVDQTDTQYF. DNA of the CDR3: TGTGCCAGCAGCGTAGACCAAACAGATACGCAGTATTTT.

The chain uses TRBV10-2 and TRBJ1-1; D unclear. Germline V CDR1 and CDR2: WSHSY, SAAADI. The CDR3 is 11 residues long. The V end lost 4 bases, the J end lost 7 bases, and 7 bases lay between the germline ends. The CDR3 reads CASSARSEAFF. Written as DNA, the CDR3 is TGCGCCAGCAGTGCTCGGAGTGAAGCTTTCTTT.

The chain links TRBV4-3 to TRBJ1-2; the D gene is possibly TRBD1 (5 bases). The CDR3 runs 16 residues. Germline assignment: CDR1 LGHNA and CDR2 YSLEER. Trimming took 0 bases from V and 2 from J, leaving 13 bases between them. The CDR3, as DNA: TGCGCCAGCAGCCAAGAAATACCAGGGTTGAACTATGGCTACACCTTC. Its translation: CASSQEIPGLNYGYTF.

The J gene is TRBJ2-7, the V gene TRBV18, with D possibly being TRBD1 or TRBD2 (5 bases each). With 4 bases removed from V and 7 bases from J, the gap between germline ends came to 11 bases. Germline assignment: CDR1 KGHSH and CDR2 LQKENI. The CDR3 runs 12 residues. Here the CDR3 reads CASSRDGREQYF. CDR3 nucleotides: TGTGCCAGCTCACGGGACGGAAGGGAGCAGTACTTC.

This chain connects TRBV28 to TRBJ2-6; 8 bases are shared with TRBD1. There are 16 residues in the CDR3. Germline CDR1 and CDR2: MDHEN and SYDVKM. V trimming: 5 bases; J trimming: 4 bases; junction bases outside the gene matches: 7. The DNA for the CDR3 is TGTGCCAGCAGTCTCAGGGGGCAGATGGGGGCCAACGTCCTGACTTTC. It translates to CASSLRGQMGANVLTF. The complete variable domain, with remaining parts taken from reference TRBV28 and TRBJ2-6, reads DVKVTQSSRYLVKRTGEKVFLECVQDMDHENMFWYRQDPGLGLRLIYFSYDVKMKEKGDIPEGYSVSREKKERFSLILESASTNQTSMYLCASSLRGQMGANVLTFGAGSRLTVL.